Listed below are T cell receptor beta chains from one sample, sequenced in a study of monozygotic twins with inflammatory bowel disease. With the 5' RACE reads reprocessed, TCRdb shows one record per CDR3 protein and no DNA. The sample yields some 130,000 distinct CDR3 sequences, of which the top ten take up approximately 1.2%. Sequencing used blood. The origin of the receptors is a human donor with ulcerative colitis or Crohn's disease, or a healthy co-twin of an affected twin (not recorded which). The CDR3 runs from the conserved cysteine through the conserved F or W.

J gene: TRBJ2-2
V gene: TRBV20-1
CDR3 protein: CSAVDRLNTGELFF

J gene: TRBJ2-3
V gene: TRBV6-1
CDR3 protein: CASRLWGESNTDTQYF

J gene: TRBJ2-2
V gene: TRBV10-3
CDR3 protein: CAISEFGQGNTGELFF

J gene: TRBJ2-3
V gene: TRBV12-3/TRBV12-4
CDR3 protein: CASSLEIRSGTDTQYF

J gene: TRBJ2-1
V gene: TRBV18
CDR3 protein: CASSPRESSYNEQFF

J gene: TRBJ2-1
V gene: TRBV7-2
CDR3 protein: CASSLWTSGSINNEQFF

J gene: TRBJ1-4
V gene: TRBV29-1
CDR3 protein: CSVEGSGNNEKLFF

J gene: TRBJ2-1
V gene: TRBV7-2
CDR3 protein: CASSVTRGADPNEQFF

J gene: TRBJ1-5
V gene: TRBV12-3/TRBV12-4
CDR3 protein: CASSFQGQDGSSNQPQHF

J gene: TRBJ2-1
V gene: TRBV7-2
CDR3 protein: CASSLAGGGGINEQFF

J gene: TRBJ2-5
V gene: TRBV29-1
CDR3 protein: CSVGSPLAGETQYF

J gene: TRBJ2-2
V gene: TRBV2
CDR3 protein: CASSRKLLNTGELFF

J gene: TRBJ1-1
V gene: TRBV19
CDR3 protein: CASSIAGDTEAFF

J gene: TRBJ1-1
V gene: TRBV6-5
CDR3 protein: CASSYFLRTVGTEAFF

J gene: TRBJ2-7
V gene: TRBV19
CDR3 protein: CASSGQGAGEQYF

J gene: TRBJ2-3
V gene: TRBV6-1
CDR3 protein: CATGTSGQYTQYF

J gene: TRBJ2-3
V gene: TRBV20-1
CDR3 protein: CSAILAGEADTQYF